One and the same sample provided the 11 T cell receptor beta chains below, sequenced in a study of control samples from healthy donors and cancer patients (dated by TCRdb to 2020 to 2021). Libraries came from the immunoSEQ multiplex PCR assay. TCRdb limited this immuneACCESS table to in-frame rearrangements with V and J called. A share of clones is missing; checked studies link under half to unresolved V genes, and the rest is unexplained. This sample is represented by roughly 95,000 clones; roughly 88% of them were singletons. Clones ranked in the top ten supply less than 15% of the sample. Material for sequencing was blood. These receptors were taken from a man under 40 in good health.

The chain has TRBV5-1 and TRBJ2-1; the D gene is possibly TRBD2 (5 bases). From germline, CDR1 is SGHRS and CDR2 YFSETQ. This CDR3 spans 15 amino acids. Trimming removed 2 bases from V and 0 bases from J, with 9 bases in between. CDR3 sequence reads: CASSLGEGSYNEQFF. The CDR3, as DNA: TGCGCCAGCAGCTTAGGCGAGGGCTCCTACAATGAGCAGTTCTTC.

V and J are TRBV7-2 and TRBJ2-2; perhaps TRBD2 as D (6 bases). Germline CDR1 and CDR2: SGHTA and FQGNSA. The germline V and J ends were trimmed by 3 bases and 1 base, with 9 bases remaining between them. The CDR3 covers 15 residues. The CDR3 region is CASSFPGENTGELFF. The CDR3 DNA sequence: TGTGCCAGCAGCTTTCCGGGAGAGAACACCGGGGAGCTGTTTTTT.

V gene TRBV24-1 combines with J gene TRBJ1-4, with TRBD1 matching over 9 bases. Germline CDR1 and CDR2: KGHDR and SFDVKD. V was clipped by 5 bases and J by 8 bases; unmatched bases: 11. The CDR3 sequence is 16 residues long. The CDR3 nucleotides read TGTGCCACCAGTGGAGGAGAAGGGACAGGGTACGAAAAACTGTTTTTT. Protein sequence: CATSGGEGTGYEKLFF.

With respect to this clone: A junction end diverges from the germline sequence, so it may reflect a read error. CDR3 bases: TGTGCCAGCAGCCTAGACTCCTTGACTAGCGGACTCCAAGAGACCCAGTACTTC. Amino acid sequence: CASSLDSLTSGLQETQYF. V is TRBV11-3 and J is TRBJ2-5; 9 nucleotides align to TRBD2. The CDR3 extends over 18 amino acids. From germline, CDR1 is SGHNT and CDR2 YENEEA.

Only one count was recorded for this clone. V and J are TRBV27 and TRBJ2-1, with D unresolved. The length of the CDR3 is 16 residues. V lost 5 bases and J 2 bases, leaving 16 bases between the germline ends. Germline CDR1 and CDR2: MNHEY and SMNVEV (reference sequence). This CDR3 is CASSLSTVVPYNEQFF. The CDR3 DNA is TGTGCCAGCAGTCTCTCTACCGTAGTACCCTACAATGAGCAGTTCTTC.

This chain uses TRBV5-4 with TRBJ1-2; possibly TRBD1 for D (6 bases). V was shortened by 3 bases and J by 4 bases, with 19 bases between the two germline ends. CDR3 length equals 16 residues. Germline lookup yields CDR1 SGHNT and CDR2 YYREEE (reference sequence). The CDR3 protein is CASSSPEYGGSYGYTF. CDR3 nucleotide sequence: TGTGCCAGCAGCTCGCCCGAGTACGGGGGCTCCTATGGCTACACCTTC.

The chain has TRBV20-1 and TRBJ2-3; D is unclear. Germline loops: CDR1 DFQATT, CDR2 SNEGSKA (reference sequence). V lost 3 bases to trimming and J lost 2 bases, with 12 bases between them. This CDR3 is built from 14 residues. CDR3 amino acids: CSASLPSNTDTQYF. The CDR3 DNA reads TGCAGTGCTAGTTTACCGAGCAACACAGATACGCAGTATTTT.

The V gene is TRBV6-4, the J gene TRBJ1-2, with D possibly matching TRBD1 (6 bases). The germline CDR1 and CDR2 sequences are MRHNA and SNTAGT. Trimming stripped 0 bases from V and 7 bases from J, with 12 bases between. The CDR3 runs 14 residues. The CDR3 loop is CASSDSNRAGGYTF. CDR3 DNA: TGTGCCAGCAGTGACTCGAACAGGGCGGGTGGCTACACCTTC.

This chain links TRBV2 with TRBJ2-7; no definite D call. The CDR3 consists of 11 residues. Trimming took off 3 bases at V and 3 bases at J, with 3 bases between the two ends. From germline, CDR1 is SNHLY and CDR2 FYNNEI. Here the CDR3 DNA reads TGTGCCAGCAGTGAGCTCTACGAGCAGTACTTC. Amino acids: CASSELYEQYF. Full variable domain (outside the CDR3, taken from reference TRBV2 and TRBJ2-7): EPEVTQTPSHQVTQMGQEVILRCVPISNHLYFYWYRQILGQKVEFLVSFYNNEISEKSEIFDDQFSVERPDGSNFTLKIRSTKLEDSAMYFCASSELYEQYFGPGTRLTVT.

DNA of the CDR3: TGCGCCAGCAGCCAGCTCTGGGGTGACGGGAGCTATGGCTACACCTTC. Translation: CASSQLWGDGSYGYTF. The V call is TRBV4-1, the J call TRBJ1-2; D not resolved. The CDR3 extends over 16 amino acids. The germline V gene has CDR1 MGHRA and CDR2 YSYEKL. Trimming shortened V by 3 bases and J by 4 bases, and 18 bases separated the two germline ends.

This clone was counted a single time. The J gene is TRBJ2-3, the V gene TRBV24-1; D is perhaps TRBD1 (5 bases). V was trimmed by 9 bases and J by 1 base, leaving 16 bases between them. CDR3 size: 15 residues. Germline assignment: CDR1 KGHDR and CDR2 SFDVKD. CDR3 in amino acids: CATGLRLRGTDTQYF. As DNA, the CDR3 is TGTGCCACCGGCCTCCGACTCAGGGGCACAGATACGCAGTATTTT.